These 17 T cell receptor beta chains were sequenced from one sample in a study of CD8 T cells in ankylosing spondylitis. For these TCRs, the target antigens are not known. In TCRdb, the 5' RACE reads were re-called with MiXCR into one record per CDR3 protein. The sample has 200,000 to 250,000 distinct CDR3 sequences; 7.3% are singletons. Whole-study findings and limits: Seven to nine highly homologous variants made up a TCR beta motif, and this motif appeared characteristic of ankylosing spondylitis blood.

The source material was blood, either unsorted or a sorted T cell fraction (not recorded which). These receptor sequences come from a male donor with ankylosing spondylitis.

The sample holds many counts of this clonotype. The CDR3 sequence is CSVRQESDEQYF. CDR3 nucleotide sequence: TGCAGCGTTAGACAGGAGTCCGACGAGCAGTACTTC. The chain uses TRBV29-1 and TRBJ2-7, with TRBD1 as a possible D gene (6 bases). This CDR3 is 12 amino acids long. V lost 5 bases and J 5 bases, leaving 13 bases between the germline ends. CDR1 and CDR2 (germline): SQVTM, ANQGSEA.

This clonotype was detected ten times or more. V is TRBV28 and J is TRBJ2-7, with 10 nucleotides matching TRBD1. This CDR3 is 16 amino acids long. Germline V gene lookup returns CDR1 MDHEN and CDR2 SYDVKM. Trimming took 4 bases from V and 3 from J; bases not matched to a gene: 9. In DNA, the CDR3 is TGTGCCAGCAGTTCCCTCGGACAGGGGGTAGGCTACGAGCAGTACTTC. It encodes CASSSLGQGVGYEQYF.

In its sample, this clonotype was seen many times. The chain uses TRBV6-5 and TRBJ1-2; unclear D gene. The germline V and J ends were trimmed by 6 bases and 7 bases, with 15 bases remaining between them. CDR3 length: 13 amino acids. Looked up from germline, CDR1 is MNHEY and CDR2 is SVGAGI. Written as DNA, the CDR3 is TGTGCCAGCAGCTATTCGGAGTTGAGTGGCTACACCTTC. Amino acid sequence: CASSYSELSGYTF.

This clonotype has more than one count but fewer than ten. The chain links TRBV28 to TRBJ2-7; D may be TRBD1 (5 bases). The V gene's germline CDR1 is MDHEN and CDR2 SYDVKM. V was pared by 3 bases and J by 0 bases, with 9 bases between. This CDR3 comprises 14 residues. The DNA for the CDR3 is TGTGCCAGCAGTTTCAACAGGCTCTCCTACGAGCAGTACTTC. It yields the protein CASSFNRLSYEQYF. Full variable domain (outside the CDR3, taken from reference TRBV28 and TRBJ2-7): DVKVTQSSRYLVKRTGEKVFLECVQDMDHENMFWYRQDPGLGLRLIYFSYDVKMKEKGDIPEGYSVSREKKERFSLILESASTNQTSMYLCASSFNRLSYEQYFGPGTRLTVT.

This clonotype was counted a few times. The genes are TRBV7-9 and TRBJ2-7; the match to TRBD2 covers 13 bases. The CDR3 is 17 residues long. Trimming cost V 4 bases and J 4 bases; bases outside gene matches: 10. CDR1 is SEHNR and CDR2 is FQNEAQ in the germline V gene (reference sequence). CDR3 bases: TGTGCCAGCAGCTCAGGGACTAGCGGGGTGAGGAGGTACGAGCAGTACTTC. Its protein is CASSSGTSGVRRYEQYF.

This clonotype was observed many times. The CDR3 DNA reads TGCAGCGTTGAAGGTACAGGGCCCGAGCAGTACTTC. This sequence encodes CSVEGTGPEQYF. The rearrangement uses TRBV29-1 and TRBJ2-7, with D tentatively TRBD1 (6 bases). From germline, CDR1 is SQVTM and CDR2 ANQGSEA. The V gene lost 1 base and the J gene lost 6 bases, with 10 bases spanning the gap. The CDR3 covers 12 residues.

The chain links TRBV11-2 to TRBJ2-6, with 9 positions matching TRBD1. Germline V lookup: CDR1 SGHAT, CDR2 FQNNGV. The CDR3 length is 18 residues. Germline trimming cut 3 bases from V and 4 bases from J; bases unmatched to any gene: 10. The CDR3 nucleotides read TGTGCCAGCAGCTTTTTTACAGGGGGCGCAGCCGGGGCCAACGTCCTGACTTTC. It is translated as CASSFFTGGAAGANVLTF.

This clonotype was recorded at least ten times. The chain joins TRBV4-1 to TRBJ2-1; tentatively, D is TRBD2 (5 bases). Looked up from germline, CDR1 is MGHRA and CDR2 is YSYEKL. V lost 2 bases to trimming and J lost 4 bases, with 12 bases between them. This CDR3 comprises 15 residues. The CDR3 loop reads CASSQSGSGYNEQFF. For the CDR3, the DNA is TGCGCCAGCAGCCAAAGCGGATCGGGTTACAATGAGCAGTTCTTC.

This clonotype is a singleton in its sample. One junction end disagrees with the germline gene, perhaps due to a read error. The DNA for the CDR3 is TGTGCCAGCAGCTCTCAGGGGACGGGGTACAATGCGCAGTTCTTC. Translated, it gives CASSSQGTGYNAQFF. V and J are TRBV7-9 and TRBJ2-1, with a tentative D call TRBD1 (6 bases). Germline V gives CDR1 SEHNR, CDR2 FQNEAQ (reference sequence). The CDR3 is made up of 15 amino acids.

The genes are TRBV20-1 and TRBJ2-7; 11 bases are a match to TRBD1. The CDR3 sequence is 13 residues long. The germline V gene has CDR1 DFQATT and CDR2 SNEGSKA (reference sequence). V was pared by 5 bases and J by 6 bases, with 6 bases of the junction left unmatched. The CDR3 region is CSAPRDRGAEQYF. CDR3 nucleotides: TGCAGTGCTCCCCGGGACAGGGGGGCCGAGCAGTACTTC.

This clonotype was recorded many times. CDR3 bases: TGTGCCAGCAGTTTGCACGTGTCCGGGACAGGGTACTACGAGCAGTACTTC. Amino acids: CASSLHVSGTGYYEQYF. V usage is TRBV28 and J usage is TRBJ2-7, with 9 positions matching TRBD1. CDR3 length: 17 residues. V lost 3 bases to trimming and J lost 3 bases; unmatched junction nucleotides: 12. The V gene's germline CDR1 is MDHEN and CDR2 SYDVKM. Combining the CDR3 with reference TRBV28 and TRBJ2-7 gives the whole variable domain DVKVTQSSRYLVKRTGEKVFLECVQDMDHENMFWYRQDPGLGLRLIYFSYDVKMKEKGDIPEGYSVSREKKERFSLILESASTNQTSMYLCASSLHVSGTGYYEQYFGPGTRLTVT.

At least ten counts were recorded for this clonotype. The chain combines TRBV12-3 or TRBV12-4 with TRBJ1-5; the D gene is possibly TRBD1 (6 bases). The ends were cut back, 5 bases at V and 2 bases at J, with 13 bases in the middle. This CDR3 region has 15 residues. The CDR3 here is CASSKQGLGNQPQHF. The CDR3 DNA is TGTGCCAGCAGTAAACAGGGCCTGGGCAATCAGCCCCAGCATTTT.

This clonotype was recorded at least ten times. The chain uses TRBV28 and TRBJ1-2; unclear D gene. Trimming took off 4 bases at V and 3 bases at J, with 12 bases between the two ends. The V gene's germline CDR1 is MDHEN and CDR2 SYDVKM. CDR3 size: 14 residues. The CDR3 DNA is TGTGCCAGCAGTTCCTCCGGCACTTACTATGGCTACACCTTC. This sequence encodes CASSSSGTYYGYTF.

This clonotype was recorded many times. J is TRBJ1-2 and V is TRBV5-1; D is unresolved. The length of the CDR3 is 15 residues. Germline CDR1 SGHRS, CDR2 YFSETQ. The germline V and J ends were trimmed by 1 base and 2 bases, with 12 bases remaining between them. CDR3 in amino acids: CASSLMGFPNYGYTF. CDR3 sequence (DNA): TGCGCCAGCAGCTTGATGGGTTTCCCCAACTATGGCTACACCTTC. Full variable domain (rest looked up from reference TRBV5-1 and TRBJ1-2): KAGVTQTPRYLIKTRGQQVTLSCSPISGHRSVSWYQQTPGQGLQFLFEYFSETQRNKGNFPGRFSGRQFSNSRSEMNVSTLELGDSALYLCASSLMGFPNYGYTFGSGTRLTVV.

In this sample, this clonotype turned up a few times. The chain links TRBV15 to TRBJ2-2, with D hard to call. The germline CDR1 and CDR2 sequences are LNHNV and YYDKDF (reference sequence). The CDR3 runs to 12 residues. Trimming left V 6 bases short and J 4 bases short, with 6 bases between. CDR3 in amino acids: CATSQTTGELFF. CDR3 bases: TGTGCCACCAGTCAGACCACCGGGGAGCTGTTTTTT. The full variable domain, with the rest looked up from reference TRBV15 and TRBJ2-2, is DAMVIQNPRYQVTQFGKPVTLSCSQTLNHNVMYWYQQKSSQAPKLLFHYYDKDFNNEADTPDNFQSRRPNTSFCFLDIRSPGLGDTAMYLCATSQTTGELFFGEGSRLTVL.

This clonotype showed up just a few times. The chain combines TRBV24-1 with TRBJ2-2; D not resolved. CDR1 KGHDR and CDR2 SFDVKD come from the germline V gene. The CDR3 spans 15 residues. V was trimmed by 4 bases and J by 0 bases, leaving 8 bases between them. CDR3 protein: CATSDSDANTGELFF. The DNA of the CDR3 is TGTGCCACCAGTGACAGCGACGCGAACACCGGGGAGCTGTTTTTT.

A few counts support this clonotype. The V call is TRBV7-9, the J call TRBJ1-4; 10 positions match TRBD1. Germline CDR1 reads SEHNR; CDR2 reads FQNEAQ (reference sequence). V gave up 6 bases and J gave up 10 bases; unmatched junction bases: 8. The length of the CDR3 is 14 residues. The CDR3 protein is CASSPGTGDGKLFF. The DNA for the CDR3 is TGTGCCAGCAGTCCCGGGACAGGGGATGGAAAACTGTTTTTT.